The 8 T cell receptor beta chains below were found in one sample sequenced in a study of blood T cell repertoires in COVID-19. The protocol was immunoSEQ multiplex PCR, while the TCRdb copy is restricted to in-frame clones and leaves out a portion. In the table there are about 73,000 clones, over 70% of which are singletons. The sample taken for sequencing was peripheral blood. Receptors were obtained from an elderly man with active or convalescent COVID-19.

V gene TRBV18 combines with J gene TRBJ2-7; no clear D. Germline assignment: CDR1 KGHSH and CDR2 LQKENI. The CDR3 consists of 13 residues. The V gene lost 3 bases and the J gene lost 3 bases, with 9 bases spanning the gap. In DNA, the CDR3 is TGTGCCAGCTCACCGGTGAGGAACTACGAGCAGTACTTC. Protein: CASSPVRNYEQYF.

The chain links TRBV6-1 to TRBJ1-6; 7 positions match TRBD1. The CDR3 runs 16 residues. Germline trimming cut 6 bases from V and 4 bases from J; bases unmatched to any gene: 9. Germline CDR1 and CDR2: MNHNS and SASEGT. CDR3: CASSEQQGRYNSPLHF. The CDR3 DNA is TGTGCCAGCAGCGAACAACAGGGGAGGTATAATTCACCCCTCCACTTT.

The rearrangement uses TRBV6-5 and TRBJ2-5; unclear D gene. Germline loops: CDR1 MNHEY, CDR2 SVGAGI. V dropped 0 bases and J dropped 2 bases, with 10 bases sitting between them. This CDR3 comprises 15 residues. The CDR3 is CASSYSVQPQETQYF. The CDR3 DNA reads as TGTGCCAGCAGTTACTCGGTACAGCCTCAAGAGACCCAGTACTTC.

In this sample, this clone turned up a few times. The rearrangement links TRBV6-5 to TRBJ2-2; D may be TRBD2 (5 bases). With 7 bases removed from V and 6 bases from J, the gap between germline ends came to 15 bases. The germline V gene encodes CDR1 MNHEY and CDR2 SVGAGI. The CDR3 has 14 residues. The CDR3 is CASIAPGMAGELFF. DNA of the CDR3: TGTGCCAGCATCGCCCCGGGGATGGCCGGGGAGCTGTTTTTT.

The chain is built from TRBV18 and TRBJ2-1; no clear D gene. The CDR3 loop spans 13 amino acids. Trimming stripped 6 bases from V and 4 bases from J, with 10 bases between. Germline values: CDR1 KGHSH, CDR2 LQKENI. The CDR3 reads CASSFSSYNEQFF. The CDR3 DNA sequence: TGTGCCAGCTCCTTTAGCAGTTACAATGAGCAGTTCTTC.

The chain recombines TRBV7-2 with TRBJ1-2; a possible D gene is TRBD1 (5 bases). Per the germline V gene, CDR1 is SGHTA and CDR2 is FQGNSA. The CDR3 has 15 residues. Trimming cost V 1 base and J 1 base, with 10 bases left between them. The CDR3 DNA sequence: TGTGCCAGCAGCTTAGGGGGGAGGGTTAACTATGGCTACACCTTC. This gives the protein CASSLGGRVNYGYTF.

The chain is built from TRBV7-6 and TRBJ2-1, with 15 nucleotides matching TRBD2. J gave up 9 bases and V 5 bases, and 20 bases lay outside the gene matches. The CDR3 runs 20 residues. Germline V lookup: CDR1 SGHVS, CDR2 FNYEAQ. CDR3 sequence: CASSARTSGGAIPSYGEQFF. The DNA of the CDR3 is TGTGCCAGCAGCGCTCGGACTAGCGGGGGGGCGATTCCCTCATACGGTGAGCAGTTCTTC.

The chain is built from TRBV4-3 and TRBJ1-4, with TRBD1 matching 10 bases. Germline trimming cut 3 bases from V and 7 bases from J; bases unmatched to any gene: 11. The CDR3 totals 17 residues. Germline assignment: CDR1 LGHNA and CDR2 YSLEER. The CDR3 spells CASSQVPPGTGVEKLFF. The DNA for the CDR3 is TGCGCCAGCAGCCAGGTACCTCCGGGGACAGGGGTTGAAAAACTGTTTTTT.